This TCR beta chain emerged from a study of graft-versus-host responses after intestinal transplantation (dated by TCRdb to the early 2020s). Regarding the research as a whole: Multivisceral, liver-intestinal, or isolated intestinal transplants were received by the recipients. Samples from three later patients were sequenced in-house on an Illumina MiSeq with MiXCR processing rather than by the commercial service. A cohort of about 26 intestinal transplant recipients, including one retransplant, was enrolled, and a few patients lacking pretransplant specimens were excluded. Every recipient was given anti-thymocyte globulin induction, followed by approximately 3 years of maintenance tacrolimus and steroids. A peak of at least 4% donor T cells among recipient peripheral blood mononuclear cells was the definition used for donor T cell macrochimerism. Graft-versus-host and host-versus-graft alloreactive T cell clones were tracked in the graft, circulation and bone marrow after intestinal transplantation using bulk TCR-beta CDR3 sequencing. Alloreactive clones were identified by sequencing pre-transplant mixed lymphocyte reaction products and comparing them with unstimulated pre-transplant donor and recipient T cells. The paper's findings and limits, for the study overall: High GvH to HvG T cell clonal ratios were observed in the allografts of patients with donor T cell macrochimerism. Early after transplant, peak levels of circulating GvH clones were associated with declines in HvG clones. Conclusions were limited by the relatively low number and heterogeneity of intestinal transplant patients. GvH clones turned up in recipient bone marrow, with some appearing earlier in ileal mucosa or blood, a pattern consistent with an intestinal mucosal origin.

Its CDR3 holds 15 amino acids, cysteine through phenylalanine. The read is trimmed to its CDR3 DNA, 45 bases read in frame from base 1. Trimming removed 3 bases from V and 4 bases from J; the gene matches leave 4 bases unexplained. As encoded in the germline V gene, CDR1 is SGDLS while CDR2 is YYNGEE. The time point tag for this specimen amounts to: cells obtained before transplantation from donor or recipient. CD3+CD4+ and CD3+CD8+ populations were FACS-sorted from unstimulated pre-transplant donor and recipient cells taken from spleen or lymph nodes. The method behind the library was the immunoSEQ multiplex PCR assay. In most patients, genomic DNA was isolated using the Qiagen DNeasy Blood and Tissue Kit and sent frozen to Adaptive Biotechnologies for TCR sequencing. High-throughput TCR-beta CDR3 sequencing of genomic DNA from most patients was performed by Adaptive Biotechnologies. Regarding the original processing steps: TCR sequencing data were retrieved from Adaptive's ImmunoSEQ software for around 20 patients, whereas a few other patients were processed with MiXCR and VDJtools. To correct CD4 versus CD8 sorting errors, any sequence found in both subsets at a frequency ratio below 5:1 was removed. CDR3 nucleotide sequences shared between donor and recipient were removed because their origin could not be assigned. At least 2-fold expansion over unstimulated cells and a minimum CFSE-low frequency of 0.002% (template counts) or 0.001% (read counts) were required for clones to be classified as alloreactive. Mappable clones were those detected in sequenced pre-transplant spleen, lymph node, or MLR CFSE-low populations of the donor or recipient. Cumulative frequency of alloreactive clones was calculated as a percentage of all sequences weighted by copy number. TCRdb stores this immuneACCESS table with in-frame sequences only. Part of the clones is absent; in the studies checked, under half of the shortfall reflects unresolved V genes, and no reason is known for the rest. D and trimming were read from the DNA, whereas the V and J calls and clone size are those reported in that table. Counted in this sample were some 100,000 clones; roughly 92% of them appeared once. Less than 0.08% of the sample rests with the top ten.

Of note for this clone: The clone's antigen remains unknown. No quality values exist for individual bases; no much larger clone is one base distant.

The chain is assembled from TRBV9 and TRBJ2-7; 13 junctional bases match TRBD2. This sample comprised unstimulated CD8+ T cells sorted from spleen or lymph node cells, obtained before transplant. This sequence originates from a human donor who was the organ donor for an intestinal transplant. For the CDR3, the sequence is CASSGTSGGGYEQYF. The DNA is TGTGCCAGCAGCGGGACTAGCGGGGGAGGGTACGAGCAGTACTTC.